Presented here are 16 T cell receptor beta chains from one specimen sequenced in a study of Graves' ophthalmopathy and Graves' hyperthyroidism. The TCR beta CDR3 regions underwent amplification from RNA transcripts. HTBI-primed RT-PCR formed the first round, and a multiplex PCR formed the second. In TCRdb, the multiplex PCR reads were re-called with MiXCR into one record per CDR3 protein. The sample consists of around 600,000 distinct CDR3 sequences, just over 40% of them appearing once. Sequences were obtained from peripheral blood. The receptors shown here come from an adult man with Graves' ophthalmopathy.

This clonotype was seen a few times. V is TRBV6-5 and J is TRBJ2-7; D is possibly TRBD2 (6 bases). CDR1 is MNHEY, CDR2 SVGAGI, per germline. This CDR3 has 15 residues. The germline V and J ends were trimmed by 0 bases and 6 bases, with 15 bases remaining between them. CDR3 nucleotides: TGTGCCAGCAGTTACTCCCCCAGGGAGGCGGGCGAGCAGTACTTC. It translates to CASSYSPREAGEQYF.

This clonotype was seen only a few times. The chain joins TRBV19 to TRBJ1-1; 11 bases are shared with TRBD1. The V gene's germline CDR1 is LNHDA and CDR2 SQIVND (reference sequence). This CDR3 spans 15 amino acids. The V and J ends lost 6 bases and 6 bases, in that order; junction bases with no gene match: 9. In DNA form, the CDR3 reads TGTGCCAGTAGACCGGGACAGGGGGTTAACGCTGAAGCTTTCTTT. It translates to CASRPGQGVNAEAFF. Using reference TRBV19 and TRBJ1-1 for the parts outside the CDR3, the full variable domain is DGGITQSPKYLFRKEGQNVTLSCEQNLNHDAMYWYRQDPGQGLRLIYYSQIVNDFQKGDIAEGYSVSREKKESFPLTVTSAQKNPTAFYLCASRPGQGVNAEAFFGQGTRLTVV.

This clonotype showed up many times. The chain carries TRBV12-3 or TRBV12-4 and TRBJ1-5; 8 positions agree with TRBD1. Germline trimming cut 6 bases from V and 0 bases from J; bases unmatched to any gene: 4. The CDR3 runs 15 residues. The CDR3 bases are TGTGCCAGCAGGAACAGGGGGGATAGCAATCAGCCCCAGCATTTT. Its translation is CASRNRGDSNQPQHF.

This clonotype was seen repeatedly, ten times or more. CDR3 sequence (DNA): TGCAGCGTTGAAGGGACAGGGGGCAGTGAAAAACTGTTTTTT. As protein: CSVEGTGGSEKLFF. This chain uses TRBV29-1 with TRBJ1-4; the match to TRBD1 covers 11 bases. Trimming removed 1 base from V and 7 bases from J; junction bases left unmatched: 2. Germline CDR1 SQVTM, CDR2 ANQGSEA. There are 14 residues in the CDR3.

CDR3 nucleotides: TGCAGCGTTGACATCGGGGCCGGGACTAGCTTCTCCTACGAGCAGTACTTC. This codes for CSVDIGAGTSFSYEQYF. The J gene is TRBJ2-7, the V gene TRBV29-1; 9 bases are a match to TRBD2. This CDR3 has 17 amino acids. With 3 bases clipped from V and 0 bases from J, the junction kept 12 bases outside the gene matches. Germline assignment: CDR1 SQVTM and CDR2 ANQGSEA.

The rearrangement uses TRBV7-3 and TRBJ1-4; 7 bases map to TRBD1. The J segment lost 5 bases and the V segment lost 1 base, leaving 7 bases of the junction unmatched. The CDR3 runs 16 residues. Germline V gives CDR1 SGHTA, CDR2 FQGTGA. DNA of the CDR3: TGTGCCAGCAGCTTAAGGGGCAGGGGGATCAATGAAAAACTGTTTTTT. This sequence encodes CASSLRGRGINEKLFF.

The chain uses TRBV24-1 and TRBJ2-2, with D uncertain. V lost 0 bases to trimming and J lost 2 bases, with 6 bases between them. This CDR3 comprises 15 residues. Germline CDR1 KGHDR, CDR2 SFDVKD. CDR3 in amino acids: CATSDLKYNTGELFF. Written as DNA, the CDR3 is TGTGCCACCAGTGATTTGAAATATAACACCGGGGAGCTGTTTTTT.

In regard to this clonotype: A much more abundant neighbour one base away suggests this may be a read error. The V call is TRBV7-2, the J call TRBJ1-3; D remains unclear. There are 18 residues in the CDR3. The germline gives CDR1 SGHTA, CDR2 FQGNSA. CDR3 coding DNA: TGTGCCAGCAGCTTAGACCCTGAAACGTCTTTGACTGGAAACACCATACATTTT. Its translation: CASSLDPETSLTGNTIHF.

The chain couples TRBV10-3 to TRBJ1-3, with D possibly TRBD1 on 5 matching bases. Germline lookup yields CDR1 ENHRY and CDR2 SYGVKD. The CDR3 loop spans 15 amino acids. V lost 6 bases and J lost 6, with 18 bases in between. The CDR3 DNA reads TGTGCCATCAGGGCTAGCGGGACGGCGTCAAACACCATATATTTT. Translating gives CAIRASGTASNTIYF.

Ten or more counts support this clonotype. V gene TRBV7-9 combines with J gene TRBJ1-1; D not certain. V was trimmed by 5 bases and J by 4 bases, leaving 8 bases between them. Germline CDR1 reads SEHNR; CDR2 reads FQNEAQ (reference sequence). This CDR3 is built from 12 residues. The CDR3 nucleotides are TGTGCCAGCAGCCCCTACATCACTGAAGCTTTCTTT. Residues: CASSPYITEAFF.

This clonotype was counted at least ten times. V gene TRBV12-3 or TRBV12-4 combines with J gene TRBJ2-2; tentatively, D is TRBD2 (6 bases). V was pared by 7 bases and J by 6 bases, with 18 bases between. This CDR3 has 15 amino acids. As DNA, the CDR3 is TGTGCCAGCACCATCCTAGGAGGGGTGGCCGGGGAGCTGTTTTTT. Its protein is CASTILGGVAGELFF.

This clonotype has at least ten counts. The chain combines TRBV10-3 with TRBJ1-1, with 8 bases identical to TRBD1. This CDR3 comprises 13 residues. V lost 10 bases to trimming and J lost 4 bases; unmatched junction nucleotides: 8. CDR1 is ENHRY, CDR2 SYGVKD, per germline. DNA for the CDR3: TGTGCCAGCAGGGACAGGTTAATCACTGAAGCTTTCTTT. Protein product: CASRDRLITEAFF.

Details on this clonotype: A much larger clone lies a single base off, so this may be a read error. The conserved closing phenylalanine or tryptophan is absent in this CDR3, likely reflecting a read error. The chain joins TRBV2 to TRBJ2-7; D unclear. Germline V gives CDR1 SNHLY, CDR2 FYNNEI. Trimming left V 4 bases short and J 7 bases short, with 5 bases between. The CDR3 has 10 residues. The CDR3 DNA sequence: TGTGCCAGCAGTGGTCTAGAGCAGTACCTC. Encoded protein: CASSGLEQYL.

With respect to this clonotype: At one boundary the junction diverges from the germline segment, which might be a read error. The chain links TRBV11-1 to TRBJ2-6; TRBD1 or TRBD2 may be the D gene (6 bases each). In germline, CDR1 is SGHAT, CDR2 FQDESV (reference sequence). The CDR3 extends over 11 amino acids. This CDR3 reads CASSPGGTEAF. The CDR3 DNA follows: TGTGCCAGCAGCCCCGGGGGCACTGAAGCTTTC.

This clonotype has at least ten counts. The chain has TRBV29-1 and TRBJ1-1, with 7 bases that match TRBD1. V shed 6 bases, J shed 4 bases, and the junction held 8 bases outside the gene matches. This CDR3 comprises 13 residues. In germline, CDR1 is SQVTM, CDR2 ANQGSEA. CDR3 coding DNA: TGCAGCGTCCGACAGGGCGCGGGCACTGAAGCTTTCTTT. Protein sequence: CSVRQGAGTEAFF.

The chain couples TRBV29-1 to TRBJ2-5, with a possible D match to TRBD2 (6 bases). Germline CDR1 SQVTM, CDR2 ANQGSEA. This CDR3 contains 13 residues. V lost 4 bases and J lost 5, with 14 bases in between. CDR3 protein: CSVGGDLRETQYF. CDR3 coding DNA: TGCAGCGTTGGGGGGGACCTCCGGGAGACCCAGTACTTC.